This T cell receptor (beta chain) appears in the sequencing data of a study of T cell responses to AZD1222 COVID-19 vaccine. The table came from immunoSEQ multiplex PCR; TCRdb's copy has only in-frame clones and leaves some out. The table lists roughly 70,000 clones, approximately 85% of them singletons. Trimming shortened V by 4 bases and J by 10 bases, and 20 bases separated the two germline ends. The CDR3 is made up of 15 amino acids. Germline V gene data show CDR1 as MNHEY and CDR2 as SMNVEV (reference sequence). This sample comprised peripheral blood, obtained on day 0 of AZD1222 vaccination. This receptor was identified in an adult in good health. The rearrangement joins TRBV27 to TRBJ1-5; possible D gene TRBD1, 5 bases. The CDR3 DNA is TGTGCCAGCAGTTCCGCCGGCGGGGGTATAGGCCCCCAGCATTTT. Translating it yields CASSSAGGGIGPQHF.